The 28 T cell receptor beta chains below all came from one sample that was sequenced in a study of blood T cell repertoires in COVID-19. Repertoires were generated with immunoSEQ multiplex PCR, while TCRdb's copy carries only in-frame clones and drops some. Here the sample spans about 80,000 clones, roughly 90% being singletons. The specimen was peripheral blood. The receptors shown here come from a man in his 70s with active or convalescent COVID-19.

The rearrangement uses TRBV27 and TRBJ1-1, with 8 bases lining up with TRBD1. The CDR3 sequence is 14 residues long. Germline V lookup: CDR1 MNHEY, CDR2 SMNVEV (reference sequence). Trimming took 1 base from V and 6 from J; bases not matched to a gene: 4. The CDR3 loop is CASSLWGQDPEAFF. CDR3 nucleotides: TGTGCCAGCAGTTTATGGGGACAGGACCCTGAAGCTTTCTTT.

This chain links TRBV5-1 with TRBJ1-2; TRBD1 matches at 7 bases. Looked up from germline, CDR1 is SGHRS and CDR2 is YFSETQ. Trimming took 5 bases from V and 7 from J; bases not matched to a gene: 5. The CDR3 sequence is 12 residues long. CDR3 sequence reads: CASSNPGGGYTF. CDR3 DNA: TGCGCCAGCAGTAACCCAGGGGGTGGCTACACCTTC.

In nucleotides, the CDR3 is TGCAGCGTTGCTTCGGGACAGAACTATGGCTACACCTTC. It yields the protein CSVASGQNYGYTF. J is TRBJ1-2 and V is TRBV29-1, with 7 bases aligning to TRBD1. Trimming took 4 bases from V and 2 from J; bases not matched to a gene: 4. The CDR3 covers 13 residues. The V gene's germline CDR1 is SQVTM and CDR2 ANQGSEA.

This clone came up once. The CDR3 nucleotides are TGCGCCAGCAGCTTTGTAGCAGGGGGGAACACTGAAGCTTTCTTT. It codes for CASSFVAGGNTEAFF. This chain uses TRBV5-1 with TRBJ1-1, with 7 bases aligning to TRBD1. V lost 2 bases, J lost 1 base, and 5 bases stayed unmatched. Germline loops: CDR1 SGHRS, CDR2 YFSETQ. The length of the CDR3 is 15 residues. The full variable domain, rest sourced from reference TRBV5-1 and TRBJ1-1, is KAGVTQTPRYLIKTRGQQVTLSCSPISGHRSVSWYQQTPGQGLQFLFEYFSETQRNKGNFPGRFSGRQFSNSRSEMNVSTLELGDSALYLCASSFVAGGNTEAFFGQGTRLTVV.

This clone was found once. The gene calls are TRBV6-5 and TRBJ2-7; D is unclear. This CDR3 has 13 residues. With 2 bases removed from V and 7 bases from J, the gap between germline ends came to 12 bases. Germline values: CDR1 MNHEY, CDR2 SVGAGI. Here the CDR3 reads CASSYDPVGEQYF. In DNA form, the CDR3 reads TGTGCCAGCAGTTACGATCCGGTCGGGGAGCAGTACTTC.

The CDR3 coding sequence is TGTGCCAGCGTACCTTCCTCGTCCGGGTTAACCTACAATGAGCAGTTCTTC. Its translation: CASVPSSSGLTYNEQFF. The rearrangement uses TRBV2 and TRBJ2-1; D not certain. V shed 8 bases and J shed 2 bases, with 22 bases lying between them. Germline assignment: CDR1 SNHLY and CDR2 FYNNEI. The CDR3 extends over 17 amino acids.

This clone is a singleton in its sample. The J gene is TRBJ1-2, the V gene TRBV12-3 or TRBV12-4; 7 bases agree with TRBD1. This CDR3 is built from 13 residues. V dropped 5 bases and J dropped 5; count of bases not matched to a gene: 5. CDR3 region: CASSATTGYGYTF. CDR3 nucleotide sequence: TGTGCCAGCAGTGCCACGACAGGGTATGGCTACACCTTC.

The V gene is TRBV10-3, the J gene TRBJ1-1, with D maybe TRBD1 (6 bases). Trimming removed 6 bases at V and 1 base at J, with 9 bases between. CDR1 is ENHRY, CDR2 SYGVKD, per germline. CDR3 size: 13 residues. CDR3 sequence reads: CAISADRNTEAFF. DNA of the CDR3: TGTGCCATCAGCGCGGACAGGAACACTGAAGCTTTCTTT.

The J gene is TRBJ2-1, the V gene TRBV2; the D gene is possibly TRBD2 (5 bases). From germline, CDR1 is SNHLY and CDR2 FYNNEI. Trimming cost V 5 bases and J 9 bases, with 11 bases left between them. The CDR3 runs to 12 residues. This CDR3 is CASSPTSLEQFF. Here the CDR3 DNA reads TGTGCCAGCAGTCCTACTAGTCTTGAGCAGTTCTTC.

This clone was recorded a few times. The chain uses TRBV3-1 (or the pseudogene TRBV3-2) and TRBJ1-2; D not certain. The CDR3 is 15 amino acids. Looked up from germline, CDR1 is LGHDT and CDR2 is YNNKEL (reference sequence). Trimming cost V 1 base and J 3 bases, with 12 bases left between them. In nucleotides, the CDR3 is TGTGCCAGCAGCCAAGTAGACACTTCTTACTATGGCTACACCTTC. Protein sequence: CASSQVDTSYYGYTF.

The chain joins TRBV3-1 (or the pseudogene TRBV3-2) to TRBJ1-6; the match to TRBD1 covers 7 bases. The CDR3 covers 16 residues. V was clipped by 4 bases and J by 9 bases; unmatched bases: 12. Per the germline V gene, CDR1 is LGHDT and CDR2 is YNNKEL (reference sequence). CDR3 sequence reads: CASSLLTGDGGSPLHF. As DNA, the CDR3 is TGTGCCAGCAGCCTGCTAACAGGGGACGGCGGTTCACCCCTCCACTTT.

This chain joins TRBV11-3 and TRBJ2-1, with TRBD1 matching over 9 bases. Per germline, CDR1 SGHNT and CDR2 YENEEA. The length of the CDR3 is 15 residues. V trimming: 2 bases; J trimming: 7 bases; junction bases outside the gene matches: 6. The CDR3 DNA reads as TGTGCCAGCAGCTTAACCGGGACAGGGACGAATGAGCAGTTCTTC. This gives the protein CASSLTGTGTNEQFF.

As DNA, the CDR3 is TGCAGCGTTGTCCTGACAGCTAACTATGGCTACACCTTC. Amino acid sequence: CSVVLTANYGYTF. V usage is TRBV29-1 and J usage is TRBJ1-2; D possibly corresponds to TRBD1 (5 bases). V lost 4 bases and J lost 0, with 9 bases in between. Germline CDR1 is SQVTM and CDR2 is ANQGSEA. The CDR3 contains 13 residues.

The J gene is TRBJ1-6, the V gene TRBV28; 9 bases line up with TRBD1. Germline CDR1 MDHEN, CDR2 SYDVKM. There are 15 residues in the CDR3. The trim removed 5 bases at V and 14 bases at J, leaving 13 bases unmatched. In nucleotides, the CDR3 is TGTGCCAGCAGTATCCTGGGACAGGGAACCGTGTCCCTCCACTTT. Amino acids: CASSILGQGTVSLHF.

The chain is built from TRBV4-1 and TRBJ2-3, with TRBD2 matching over 9 bases. Germline V gene sequence: CDR1 MGHRA, CDR2 YSYEKL. V lost 3 bases and J lost 6; bases outside the gene matches: 7. CDR3 length equals 15 residues. CDR3 sequence (DNA): TGCGCCAGCAGCCAGATAGCGGGGGCCCCGGATACGCAGTATTTT. Residues: CASSQIAGAPDTQYF.

V and J are TRBV12-3 or TRBV12-4 and TRBJ1-2; D gene ambiguous. This CDR3 region has 13 residues. The V end was cut by 3 bases, the J end by 2 bases, with 7 bases between. DNA of the CDR3: TGTGCCAGCAGTTTTGGGCCGAACTATGGCTACACCTTC. Amino acid sequence: CASSFGPNYGYTF.

This clone has a single count. In DNA form, the CDR3 reads TGTGCCAGCAGCTTAGCCTTAGAGCCCCAGCATTTT. Translating it yields CASSLALEPQHF. This chain uses TRBV7-9 with TRBJ1-5; D is undetermined. Germline-derived CDR1 and CDR2 are SEHNR and FQNEAQ (reference sequence). Trimming removed 0 bases at V and 8 bases at J, with 5 bases between. The CDR3 is 12 amino acids.

V usage is TRBV6-2 or TRBV6-3 and J usage is TRBJ2-1; 10 nucleotides match TRBD1. CDR1 MNHEY and CDR2 SVGEGT come from the germline V gene. The length of the CDR3 is 15 residues. The V and J ends lost 6 bases and 3 bases, in that order; junction bases with no gene match: 5. The CDR3 nucleotides are TGTGCCAGCAGCCTCGGACAGGGGGACTACAATGAGCAGTTCTTC. Its protein is CASSLGQGDYNEQFF.

The chain is built from TRBV5-8 and TRBJ1-5, with D unclear. Germline V lookup: CDR1 SGHTS, CDR2 YDEGEE. The germline V and J ends were trimmed by 4 bases and 5 bases, with 13 bases remaining between them. This CDR3 has 14 residues. This chain's CDR3 is CASSLPRDDQPQHF. The CDR3 region has the DNA TGTGCCAGCAGCCTCCCCCGGGATGATCAGCCCCAGCATTTT.

This clone was seen a single time. This chain connects TRBV24-1 to TRBJ2-2; 8 bases line up with TRBD2. Germline CDR1 KGHDR, CDR2 SFDVKD. This CDR3 spans 14 amino acids. J gave up 7 bases and V 4 bases, and 4 bases lay outside the gene matches. The CDR3 is CATSEAAGGGELFF. The CDR3 DNA reads TGTGCCACCAGTGAGGCCGCGGGGGGCGGGGAGCTGTTTTTT.

The chain has TRBV29-1 and TRBJ1-2; 8 bases are shared with TRBD1. Germline trimming cut 6 bases from V and 6 bases from J; bases unmatched to any gene: 0. This CDR3 contains 10 residues. The germline V gene encodes CDR1 SQVTM and CDR2 ANQGSEA. CDR3: CSVDRDGYTF. For the CDR3, the DNA is TGCAGCGTGGACAGGGATGGCTACACCTTC.

This clone was observed a handful of times. The rearrangement links TRBV7-9 to TRBJ2-7; weak D call: TRBD1 (5 bases). Looked up from germline, CDR1 is SEHNR and CDR2 is FQNEAQ (reference sequence). V lost 0 bases and J 2 bases, leaving 8 bases between the germline ends. The CDR3 loop spans 14 amino acids. Written as DNA, the CDR3 is TGTGCCAGCAGCTTAGCACAGGACACCTACGAGCAGTACTTC. Its translation is CASSLAQDTYEQYF.

The rearrangement links TRBV6-2 or TRBV6-3 to TRBJ2-3; 8 nucleotides match TRBD2. Germline V CDR1 and CDR2: MNHEY, SVGEGT. The V gene end was trimmed by 6 bases and the J gene end by 2 bases; junction bases not matched to a gene: 10. The CDR3 has 16 amino acids. For the CDR3, the DNA is TGTGCCAGCAGCCCCTACGGCGGGGGGTTCACAGATACGCAGTATTTT. This encodes CASSPYGGGFTDTQYF.

The J gene is TRBJ2-1, the V gene TRBV5-6, with D possibly TRBD2 on 6 matching bases. From germline, CDR1 is SGHDT and CDR2 YYEEEE. This CDR3 has 15 residues. V lost 4 bases to trimming and J lost 2 bases, with 13 bases between them. CDR3 DNA: TGTGCCAGCAGCGGGACTCTCGACCCCTACAATGAGCAGTTCTTC. It specifies CASSGTLDPYNEQFF.

The chain couples TRBV6-5 to TRBJ1-2, with 10 bases fitting TRBD1. Germline CDR1 is MNHEY and CDR2 is SVGAGI. The CDR3 is 15 amino acids. V lost 4 bases and J lost 5; bases outside the gene matches: 7. CDR3 coding DNA: TGTGCCAGCAGTTCCTTGACAGGGGGCATATATGGCTACACCTTC. Its protein product is CASSSLTGGIYGYTF.

The chain carries TRBV6-2 or TRBV6-3 and TRBJ1-2; a weak D match, TRBD1 (5 bases). Trimming took 3 bases from V and 5 from J, leaving 7 bases between them. CDR3 length: 12 residues. Germline loops: CDR1 MNHEY, CDR2 SVGEGT. CDR3 sequence: CASSYTGYGYTF. The DNA for the CDR3 is TGTGCCAGCAGTTATACAGGTTATGGCTACACCTTC.

CDR3 amino acids: CASSTETGPYEQYF. As DNA, the CDR3 is TGTGCCAGCTCAACGGAGACAGGGCCCTACGAGCAGTACTTC. The rearrangement links TRBV18 to TRBJ2-7; 7 nucleotides line up with TRBD1. V shed 5 bases and J 2 bases; nucleotides not matched to a gene: 6. This CDR3 region has 14 residues. The germline gives CDR1 KGHSH, CDR2 LQKENI.

The chain links TRBV5-6 to TRBJ2-7; D possibly corresponds to TRBD2 (6 bases). Germline V gene sequence: CDR1 SGHDT, CDR2 YYEEEE. V lost 4 bases and J 2 bases, leaving 13 bases between the germline ends. The CDR3 extends over 14 amino acids. CDR3 sequence reads: CASSRTGTPYEQYF. The CDR3, as DNA: TGTGCCAGCAGCAGGACCGGGACTCCCTACGAGCAGTACTTC.